This T cell receptor (beta chain) was captured by sequencing in a study of T cell repertoires in cytomegalovirus infection. Study context: Used in the study were CMV epitopes, some recently identified and HLA-C-restricted, others well-studied and HLA-B-restricted. Matching HLA type and CMV infection were both indicated by public TCR beta signatures. Whole-study findings and limits: CMV-specific TCR beta clonotypes restricted by HLA-C were the ones dominating the ex vivo response.

V shed 6 bases and J 0 bases; nucleotides not matched to a gene: 4. Germline-derived CDR1 and CDR2 are SGHTA and FQGNSA. This CDR3 contains 14 residues. Each CDR3 protein is one row after TCRdb ran MiXCR on the reads. The table lists some 560,000 distinct CDR3 sequences, around 40% of them singletons, with around 48% in the top ten. This clonotype appeared many times. The antigen remains unidentified. This sequence originates from a human donor in good health (CMV status not recorded). Some clones in this sample may be carry-over from other donors' samples. Sequencing used cultured PBMCs, obtained from culture after CMV antigen stimulation. The chain carries TRBV7-2 and TRBJ1-1, with 7 bases identical to TRBD1. The CDR3 is CASSQGGMNTEAFF. CDR3 nucleotides: TGTGCCAGCAGTCAGGGGGGCATGAACACTGAAGCTTTCTTT.